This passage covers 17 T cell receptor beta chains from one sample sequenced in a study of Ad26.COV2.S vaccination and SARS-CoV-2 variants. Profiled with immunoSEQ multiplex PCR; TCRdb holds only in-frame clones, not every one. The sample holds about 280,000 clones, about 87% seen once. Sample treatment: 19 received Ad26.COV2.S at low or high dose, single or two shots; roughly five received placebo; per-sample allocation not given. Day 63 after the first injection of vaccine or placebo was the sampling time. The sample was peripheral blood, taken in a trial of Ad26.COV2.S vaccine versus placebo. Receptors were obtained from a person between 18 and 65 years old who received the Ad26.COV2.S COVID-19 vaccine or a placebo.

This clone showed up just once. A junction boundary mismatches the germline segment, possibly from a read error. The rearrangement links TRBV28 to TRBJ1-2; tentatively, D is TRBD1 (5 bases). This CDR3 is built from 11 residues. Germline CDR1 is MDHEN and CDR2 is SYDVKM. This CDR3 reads CASSGEGRASF. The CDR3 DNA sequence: TGTGCCAGCAGTGGGGAAGGCAGGGCCAGCTTC.

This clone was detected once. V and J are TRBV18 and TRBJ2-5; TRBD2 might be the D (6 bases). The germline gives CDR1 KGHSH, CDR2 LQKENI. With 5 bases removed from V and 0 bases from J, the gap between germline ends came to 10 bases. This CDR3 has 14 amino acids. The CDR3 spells CASSWEAYQETQYF. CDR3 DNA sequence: TGTGCCAGCTCATGGGAGGCCTACCAAGAGACCCAGTACTTC.

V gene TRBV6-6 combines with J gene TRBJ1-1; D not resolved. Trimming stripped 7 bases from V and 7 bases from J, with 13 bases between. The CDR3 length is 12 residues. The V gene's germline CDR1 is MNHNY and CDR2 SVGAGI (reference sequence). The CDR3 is CASKGADGEAFF. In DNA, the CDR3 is TGTGCCAGCAAGGGAGCTGACGGTGAAGCTTTCTTT.

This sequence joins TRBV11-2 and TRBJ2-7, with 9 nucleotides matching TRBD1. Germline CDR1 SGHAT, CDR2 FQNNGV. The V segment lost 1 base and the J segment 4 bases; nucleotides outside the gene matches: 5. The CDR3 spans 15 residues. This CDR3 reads CASSLVTGGPYEQYF. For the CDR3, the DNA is TGTGCCAGCAGCTTAGTAACAGGGGGCCCATACGAGCAGTACTTC. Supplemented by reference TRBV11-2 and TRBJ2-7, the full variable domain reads EAGVAQSPRYKIIEKRQSVAFWCNPISGHATLYWYQQILGQGPKLLIQFQNNGVVDDSQLPKDRFSAERLKGVDSTLKIQPAKLEDSAVYLCASSLVTGGPYEQYFGPGTRLTVT.

The CDR3 nucleotides read TGTGCCAGCAGAGCTCAGGGGACGGGTTACAATGAGCAGTTCTTC. Translating gives CASRAQGTGYNEQFF. The chain employs TRBV5-4 and TRBJ2-1, with D possibly being TRBD1 (6 bases). V was clipped by 5 bases and J by 4 bases, with 16 bases between them. CDR1 SGHNT and CDR2 YYREEE come from the germline V gene (reference sequence). This CDR3 comprises 15 residues.

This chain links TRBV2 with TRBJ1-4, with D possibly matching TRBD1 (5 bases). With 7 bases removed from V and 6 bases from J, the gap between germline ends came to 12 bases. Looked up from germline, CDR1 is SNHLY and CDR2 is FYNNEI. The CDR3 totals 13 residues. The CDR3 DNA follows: TGTGCCAGCATCCGGGACGGGTATGAAAAACTGTTTTTT. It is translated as CASIRDGYEKLFF.

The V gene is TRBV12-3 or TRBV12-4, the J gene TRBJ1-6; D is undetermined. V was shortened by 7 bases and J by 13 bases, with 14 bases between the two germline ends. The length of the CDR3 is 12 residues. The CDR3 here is CASTTSPGPLHF. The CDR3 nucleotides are TGTGCCAGCACCACCTCCCCCGGGCCCCTCCACTTT.

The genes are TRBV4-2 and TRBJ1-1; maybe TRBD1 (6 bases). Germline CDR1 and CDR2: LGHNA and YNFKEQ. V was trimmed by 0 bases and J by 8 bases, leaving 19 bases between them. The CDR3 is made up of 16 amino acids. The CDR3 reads CASSQDLDRQMTEAFF. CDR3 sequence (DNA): TGTGCCAGCAGCCAAGACTTGGACAGACAAATGACCGAAGCTTTCTTT.

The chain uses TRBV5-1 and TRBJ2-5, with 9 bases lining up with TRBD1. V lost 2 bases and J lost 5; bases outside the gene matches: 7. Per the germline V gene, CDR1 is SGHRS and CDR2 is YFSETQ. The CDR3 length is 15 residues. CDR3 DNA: TGCGCCAGCAGCTTTGTGGGACAGGGTTGGGAGACCCAGTACTTC. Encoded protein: CASSFVGQGWETQYF.

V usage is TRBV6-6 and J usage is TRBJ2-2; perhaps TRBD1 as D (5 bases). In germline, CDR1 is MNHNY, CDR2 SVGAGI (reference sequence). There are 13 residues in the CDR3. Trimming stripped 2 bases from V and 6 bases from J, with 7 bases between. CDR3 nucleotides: TGTGCCAGCAGTTACACAGGACCCGGGGAGCTGTTTTTT. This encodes CASSYTGPGELFF.

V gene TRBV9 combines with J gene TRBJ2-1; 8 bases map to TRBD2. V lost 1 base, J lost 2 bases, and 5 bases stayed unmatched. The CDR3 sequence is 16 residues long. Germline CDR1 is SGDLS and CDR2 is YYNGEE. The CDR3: CASSVRYGGAYNEQFF. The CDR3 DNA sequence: TGTGCCAGCAGCGTAAGGTACGGGGGGGCCTACAATGAGCAGTTCTTC.

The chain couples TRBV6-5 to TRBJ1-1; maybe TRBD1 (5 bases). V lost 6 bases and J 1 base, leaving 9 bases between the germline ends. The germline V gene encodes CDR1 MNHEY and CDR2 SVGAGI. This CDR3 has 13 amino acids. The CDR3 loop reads CASSPGPNTEAFF. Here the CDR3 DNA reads TGTGCCAGCAGCCCGGGACCGAACACTGAAGCTTTCTTT.

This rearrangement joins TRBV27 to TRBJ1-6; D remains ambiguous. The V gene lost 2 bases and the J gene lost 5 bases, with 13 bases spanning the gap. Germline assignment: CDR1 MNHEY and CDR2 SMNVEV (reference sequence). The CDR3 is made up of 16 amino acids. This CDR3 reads CASSLMEGWDNSPLHF. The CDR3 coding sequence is TGTGCCAGCAGTTTAATGGAGGGTTGGGATAATTCACCCCTCCACTTT.

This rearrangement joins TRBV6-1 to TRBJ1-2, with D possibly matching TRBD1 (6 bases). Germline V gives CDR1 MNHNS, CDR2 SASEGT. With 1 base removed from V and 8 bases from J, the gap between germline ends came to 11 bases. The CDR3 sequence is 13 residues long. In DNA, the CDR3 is TGTGCCAGCAGTGAAGGGGGGGGGCTCGGCTACACCTTC. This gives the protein CASSEGGGLGYTF.

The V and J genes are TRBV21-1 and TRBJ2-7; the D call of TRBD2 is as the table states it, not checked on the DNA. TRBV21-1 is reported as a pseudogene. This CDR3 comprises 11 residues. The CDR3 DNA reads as TGTGCCAGCAGCCCCGAGGGCGAGCAGTACTTC. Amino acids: CASSPEGEQYF.

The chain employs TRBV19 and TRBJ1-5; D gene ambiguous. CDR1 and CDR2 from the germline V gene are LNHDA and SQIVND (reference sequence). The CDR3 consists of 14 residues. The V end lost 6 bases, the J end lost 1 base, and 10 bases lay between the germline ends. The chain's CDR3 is CASRFIGSNQPQHF. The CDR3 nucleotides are TGTGCCAGTAGATTTATCGGGAGCAATCAGCCCCAGCATTTT.

CDR3 sequence reads: CASSLYSGEPQHF. For the CDR3, the DNA is TGTGCCAGCAGTCTGTACTCAGGGGAACCCCAGCATTTT. The chain joins TRBV6-4 to TRBJ1-5; a weak D match, TRBD1 (6 bases). From germline, CDR1 is MRHNA and CDR2 SNTAGT. CDR3 length: 13 amino acids. V gave up 5 bases and J gave up 10 bases, with 15 bases separating them.